These 10 T cell receptor beta chains were sequenced from one sample in a study of T cell clones after liver transplantation. TCRdb keeps only in-frame clones here, not all; method: immunoSEQ multiplex PCR. The data hold around 97,000 clones, with around 80% observed a single time. Sequences were derived from CD4+ T cells from blood, sampled approximately 43 months after liver transplant. The receptor source for this set is a human patient who received a liver transplant. Part of the T cells may come from the graft donor.

The V and J genes are TRBV10-2 and TRBJ2-7, with TRBD2 matching over 11 bases. The CDR3 length is 16 residues. CDR1 WSHSY and CDR2 SAAADI come from the germline V gene. The V and J ends lost 7 bases and 5 bases, in that order; junction bases with no gene match: 13. CDR3 sequence: CASKLPSSGRRDEQYF. CDR3 sequence (DNA): TGCGCCAGCAAGCTACCCTCTAGCGGGAGGAGAGACGAGCAGTACTTC.

The chain has TRBV27 and TRBJ2-7, with no clear D. CDR3 length equals 14 residues. Germline lookup yields CDR1 MNHEY and CDR2 SMNVEV (reference sequence). Trimming took off 4 bases at V and 4 bases at J, with 14 bases between the two ends. The CDR3: CASSSYGRIYEQYF. In DNA form, the CDR3 reads TGTGCCAGCAGTTCCTACGGACGGATTTACGAGCAGTACTTC.

V usage is TRBV5-1 and J usage is TRBJ2-5; D possibly matches TRBD1 or TRBD2 (5 bases each). The CDR3 spans 15 residues. Germline CDR1 is SGHRS and CDR2 is YFSETQ. Between the trimmed V and J ends, which lost 7 bases and 5 bases, there was a span of 21 bases. The DNA for the CDR3 is TGCGCCAGCCGGCCCTGGAGAGGGGATGTTGAGACCCAGTACTTC. Translated: CASRPWRGDVETQYF.

V is TRBV6-6 and J is TRBJ1-1, with D perhaps TRBD1 (6 bases). Germline-derived CDR1 and CDR2 are MNHNY and SVGAGI (reference sequence). The CDR3 sequence is 13 residues long. V was shortened by 6 bases and J by 5 bases, with 13 bases between the two germline ends. As DNA, the CDR3 is TGTGCCAGCAGGGTTTGGGGGGCAACTGAAGCTTTCTTT. Encoded protein: CASRVWGATEAFF.

The V call is TRBV5-4, the J call TRBJ1-1; D unclear. Germline V lookup: CDR1 SGHNT, CDR2 YYREEE (reference sequence). The ends were cut back, 0 bases at V and 1 base at J, with 7 bases in the middle. This CDR3 comprises 14 residues. CDR3 protein: CASSLARRNTEAFF. In DNA, the CDR3 is TGTGCCAGCAGCTTGGCCAGGCGGAACACTGAAGCTTTCTTT.

This clone was seen once. This sequence joins TRBV6-5 and TRBJ2-1, with D possibly matching TRBD1 (7 bases). CDR1 is MNHEY and CDR2 is SVGAGI in the germline V gene. Trimming left V 2 bases short and J 8 bases short, with 19 bases between. The CDR3 totals 16 residues. The CDR3 sequence: CASSYEGMGRGDEQFF. Here the CDR3 DNA reads TGTGCCAGCAGTTACGAGGGTATGGGCAGGGGGGATGAGCAGTTCTTC.

The rearrangement uses TRBV6-1 and TRBJ2-1, with D maybe TRBD2 (6 bases). CDR1 is MNHNS, CDR2 SASEGT, per germline. The CDR3 is 13 residues long. The V end was cut by 6 bases, the J end by 1 base, with 7 bases between. DNA for the CDR3: TGTGCCAGCAGACGGGAGTCCTACAATGAGCAGTTCTTC. It codes for CASRRESYNEQFF.

The chain combines TRBV5-1 with TRBJ1-1; 7 nucleotides align to TRBD1. This CDR3 has 16 residues. V lost 2 bases to trimming and J lost 3 bases; unmatched junction nucleotides: 10. Germline V gives CDR1 SGHRS, CDR2 YFSETQ. This CDR3 reads CASSFTGAGGDTEAFF. CDR3 DNA sequence: TGCGCCAGCAGCTTCACAGGGGCAGGCGGGGACACTGAAGCTTTCTTT.

The CDR3 sequence is CASNRQGAANEQFF. In DNA, the CDR3 is TGTGCCAGCAACCGACAGGGGGCAGCTAATGAGCAGTTCTTC. This chain uses TRBV2 with TRBJ2-1; 10 bases match TRBD1. The germline V gene has CDR1 SNHLY and CDR2 FYNNEI. This CDR3 has 14 amino acids. After removal of 7 bases from V and 7 bases from J, the junction contained 7 bases not matched to a gene.

The chain links TRBV2 to TRBJ2-1, with 10 bases identical to TRBD2. Per the germline V gene, CDR1 is SNHLY and CDR2 is FYNNEI. The length of the CDR3 is 15 residues. Trimming took 6 bases from V and 8 from J; bases not matched to a gene: 10. The CDR3 sequence: CASRRLAGGGDEQFF. The CDR3 nucleotides are TGTGCCAGCAGGCGACTAGCGGGCGGCGGCGATGAGCAGTTCTTC.